This T cell receptor beta chain was sequenced during a study of patients and donors after allogeneic stem cell transplantation. MiXCR, applied by TCRdb to the RT-PCR reads, yields one record per CDR3 protein. The sample has about 160,000 distinct CDR3 sequences, over 35% seen once. Only a few counts were recorded for this clonotype. The receptor was isolated from a human donor who was either an allogeneic HSCT recipient or a stem cell or donor lymphocyte infusion donor (not recorded which). It is not recorded whose cells these are; they may come from a transplant donor. The specimen was blood, either unsorted or a sorted T cell fraction (not recorded which).

CDR3 coding DNA: TGTGCCAGCAGCCAAGAGGTGGTGGTGGACACTGAAGCTTTCTTT. As protein: CASSQEVVVDTEAFF. This rearrangement joins TRBV3-1 to TRBJ1-1; D is unclear. Trimming stripped 0 bases from V and 3 bases from J, with 11 bases between. CDR3 length equals 15 residues. CDR1 is LGHDT, CDR2 YNNKEL, per germline (reference sequence).